This TCR beta chain was captured by sequencing in a study of neurological immune-mediated disorders. Study-wide results and caveats: The greatest TCR clonal expansion occurred in HTLV-1-associated myelopathy and the least in multiple sclerosis, which fell below healthy controls. None of the CDR3 amino acid sequences found in expanded clones was shared across subjects. This suggests that the TCR-beta repertoires were private in all groups.

This clonotype showed up many times. Its antigen is not identified. TCRdb reprocessed the 5' RACE reads with MiXCR, giving one entry per CDR3 protein. Among over 55,000 distinct CDR3 sequences listed, about 8.9% were seen once. The time point is: longitudinal time-point 2. Healthy control samples came from blood bank volunteers in Maryland, USA. Trimming cost V 7 bases and J 6 bases; bases outside gene matches: 9. CDR3 size: 14 residues. Looked up from germline, CDR1 is ENHRY and CDR2 is SYGVKD. The source of this sequence is a man under 40 in good health. The V and J genes are TRBV10-3 and TRBJ2-1, with 7 bases aligning to TRBD1. Sequences were obtained from PBMCs. This CDR3 reads CAITEDRVTNEQFF. CDR3 DNA sequence: TGTGCCATCACGGAAGACAGGGTGACCAATGAGCAGTTCTTC.